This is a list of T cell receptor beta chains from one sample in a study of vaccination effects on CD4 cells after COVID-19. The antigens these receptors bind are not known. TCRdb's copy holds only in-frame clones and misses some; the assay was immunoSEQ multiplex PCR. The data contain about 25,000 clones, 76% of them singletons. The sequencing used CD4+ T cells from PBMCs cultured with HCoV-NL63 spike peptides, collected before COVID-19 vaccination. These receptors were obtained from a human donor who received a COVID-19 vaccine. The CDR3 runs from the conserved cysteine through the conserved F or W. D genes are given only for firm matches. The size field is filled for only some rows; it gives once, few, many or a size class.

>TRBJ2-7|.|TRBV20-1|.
CSVSGNYEQYF
TGCAGTGTTAGCGGAAATTACGAGCAGTACTTC
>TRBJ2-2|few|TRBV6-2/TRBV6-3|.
CASSYTDTGELFF
TGTGCCAGCAGTTACACAGACACCGGGGAGCTGTTTTTT
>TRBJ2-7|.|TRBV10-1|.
CATIQESEAEQYF
TGCGCCACCATTCAGGAGTCAGAGGCCGAGCAGTACTTC
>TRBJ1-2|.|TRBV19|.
CASSIDRVNGYTF
TGTGCCAGTAGTATAGACAGGGTAAATGGCTACACCTTC
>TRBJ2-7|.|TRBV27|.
CASRPPRDHYEQYF
TGTGCCAGCAGACCTCCCCGGGACCACTACGAGCAGTACTTC
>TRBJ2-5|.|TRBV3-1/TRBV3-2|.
CASSQAGGETQYF
TGTGCCAGCAGCCAAGCGGGCGGAGAGACCCAGTACTTC
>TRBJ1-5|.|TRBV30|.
CAWSVYRERAIVHF
TGTGCCTGGAGTGTATACAGGGAGAGAGCTATCGTGCATTTT
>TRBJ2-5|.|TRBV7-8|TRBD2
CATQGLAGEQETQYF
TGTGCCACCCAGGGACTAGCGGGGGAGCAAGAGACCCAGTACTTC
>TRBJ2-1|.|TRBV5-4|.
CASSLAREREQFF
TGTGCCAGCAGCTTGGCCAGGGAAAGAGAGCAGTTCTTC
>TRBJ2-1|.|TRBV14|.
CASSQDGIRGDNYNEQFF
TGTGCCAGCAGCCAAGATGGAATCCGGGGGGACAACTACAATGAGCAGTTCTTC
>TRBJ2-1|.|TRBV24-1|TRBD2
CATGEGNEQFF
TGTGCCACCGGGGAGGGGAATGAGCAGTTCTTC
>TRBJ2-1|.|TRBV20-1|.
CSARESGEQFF
TGCAGTGCTAGAGAAAGCGGTGAGCAGTTCTTC